The present TCR beta chain was sequenced within a study of cytomegalovirus exposure and HLA in healthy donors. Amplification used 60 Vbeta primers and 13 Jbeta primers. This table comes from immunoSEQ multiplex PCR, and its TCRdb copy is limited to in-frame clones, with some not included. The table shows approximately 110,000 clones, with over 65% occurring only once. Study observations and caveats: TCR association rates varied by HLA locus in a later analysis, with DRB1 highest and HLA-C lowest. The number of N-insertions in an Asian-associated ancestry cluster was reportedly below the roughly 700-donor mean in a later analysis.

A word on this clone: What it binds is unknown.

Donors likely had unrecorded immune exposures despite being nominally healthy when sampled. The germline gives CDR1 SNHLY, CDR2 FYNNEI. The V end was cut by 1 base, the J end by 11 bases, with 15 bases between. The CDR3 length is 14 residues. The origin of this receptor is a woman aged 30 to 39 in good health and CMV-seropositive. The chain has TRBV2 and TRBJ1-5; weak D call: TRBD1 (5 bases). Sequenced sample: PBMCs. Written as DNA, the CDR3 is TGTGCCAGCAGTGAAGAACAGGTTAACAAGTCCCAGCATTTT. Encoded protein: CASSEEQVNKSQHF.